This record looks at one T cell receptor beta chain sequence and its context. This sample is part of a study of T-cell reconstitution after alpha-beta-depleted transplantation in children. Unique molecular identifiers were incorporated into the prepared TCRbeta library. TCRdb analysed the PCR reads with MiXCR anew, one entry per CDR3 protein. The sample has 500,000 to 600,000 distinct CDR3 sequences; around a third are singletons. The sequence was obtained from a human donor who donated a stem cell graft to a child with aplastic anemia. The sample here was PBMCs from the stem cell graft donor, taken from the stem cell graft.

CDR3 residues: CASSYGLTASYEQYF. CDR3 sequence (DNA): TGCGCCAGCAGCTATGGGTTGACAGCATCCTACGAGCAGTACTTC. J is TRBJ2-7 and V is TRBV5-1, with D perhaps matching TRBD1 (5 bases). Germline loops: CDR1 SGHRS, CDR2 YFSETQ. The CDR3 contains 15 residues. Trimming pared 3 bases from V and 1 base from J, leaving 14 bases between.